The clone carrying this T cell receptor beta chain was seen at least ten times. Its antigen is as yet unknown. The data derive from a study of Graves' ophthalmopathy and Graves' hyperthyroidism. The CDR3 totals 15 residues. Germline lookup yields CDR1 LNHDA and CDR2 SQIVND (reference sequence). V was cut by 3 bases and J by 0 bases, with 11 bases left in between. Active ophthalmopathy (CAS at least 3, NOSPECS at least 4), lasting under 3 months. Exclusion applied to patients with other autoimmune diseases, uncontrolled infections, pregnancy or lactation. From fresh peripheral blood, 8 to 10 ml in volume, the PBMCs were obtained. TCR beta CDR3 regions were amplified from RNA transcripts. Investigators did first-round RT-PCR with HTBI primers, then second-round multiplex PCR. From the multiplex PCR reads, TCRdb called clonotypes with MiXCR, one entry per CDR3 protein. The sample contains around 470,000 distinct CDR3 sequences, approximately 14% of which appear only once.

Study-wide results and limits: Sensitivity of around 64% and specificity of 72% to 80% were achieved by the model that predicted ophthalmopathy progression.

The rearrangement links TRBV19 to TRBJ1-1; no definite D call. The sequence came from a young woman with Graves' ophthalmopathy. The material sequenced was blood. The CDR3 spells CASSIYAGLNTEAFF. DNA of the CDR3: TGTGCCAGTAGTATTTATGCAGGATTGAACACTGAAGCTTTCTTT.